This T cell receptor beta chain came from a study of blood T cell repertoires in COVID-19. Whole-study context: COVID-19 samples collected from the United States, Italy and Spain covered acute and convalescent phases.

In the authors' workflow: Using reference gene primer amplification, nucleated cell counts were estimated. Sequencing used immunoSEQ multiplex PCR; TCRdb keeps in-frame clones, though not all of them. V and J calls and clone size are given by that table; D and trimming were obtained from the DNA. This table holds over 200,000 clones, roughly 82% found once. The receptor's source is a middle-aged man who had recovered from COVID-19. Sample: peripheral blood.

The CDR3 protein is CASSLEDRRGLDGYTF. The CDR3 DNA reads TGTGCCAGCAGCCTCGAGGACAGGAGAGGGTTGGATGGCTACACCTTC. The chain has TRBV7-9 and TRBJ1-2, with TRBD1 identical over 7 bases. CDR1 is SEHNR, CDR2 FQNEAQ, per germline (reference sequence). This CDR3 comprises 16 residues. J was trimmed by 6 bases and V by 5 bases; bases with no gene match: 15.